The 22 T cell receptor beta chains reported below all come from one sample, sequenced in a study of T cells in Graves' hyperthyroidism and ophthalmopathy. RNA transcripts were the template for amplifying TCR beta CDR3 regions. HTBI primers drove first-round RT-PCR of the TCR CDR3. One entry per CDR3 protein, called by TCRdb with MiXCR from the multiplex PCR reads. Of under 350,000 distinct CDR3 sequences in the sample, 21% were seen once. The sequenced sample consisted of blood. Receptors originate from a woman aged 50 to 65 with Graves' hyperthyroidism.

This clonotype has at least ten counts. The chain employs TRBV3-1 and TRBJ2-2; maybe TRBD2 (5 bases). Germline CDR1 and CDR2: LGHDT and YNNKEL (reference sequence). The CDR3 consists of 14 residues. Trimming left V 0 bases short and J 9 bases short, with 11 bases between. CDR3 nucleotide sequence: TGTGCCAGCAGCCAAGAAGGCGGGCCGCGGGAGCTGTTTTTT. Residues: CASSQEGGPRELFF.

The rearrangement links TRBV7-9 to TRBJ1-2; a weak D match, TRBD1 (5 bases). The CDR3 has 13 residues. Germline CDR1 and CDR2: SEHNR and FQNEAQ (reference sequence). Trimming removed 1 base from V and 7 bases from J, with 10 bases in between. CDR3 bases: TGTGCCAGCAGCTTAGGAGGGGCTGTTGGCTACACCTTC. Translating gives CASSLGGAVGYTF.

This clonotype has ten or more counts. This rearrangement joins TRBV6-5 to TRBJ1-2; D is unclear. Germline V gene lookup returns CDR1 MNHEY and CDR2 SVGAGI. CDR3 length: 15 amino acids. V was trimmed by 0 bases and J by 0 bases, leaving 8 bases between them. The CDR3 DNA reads TGTGCCAGCAGTTACTCGCAGGCCTCTAACTATGGCTACACCTTC. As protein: CASSYSQASNYGYTF.

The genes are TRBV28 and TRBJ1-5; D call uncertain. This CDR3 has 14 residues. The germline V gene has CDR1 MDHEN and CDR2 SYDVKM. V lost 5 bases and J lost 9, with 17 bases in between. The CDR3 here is CASSTHSGESPQHF. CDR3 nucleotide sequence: TGTGCCAGCAGTACCCACTCAGGAGAATCGCCCCAGCATTTT.

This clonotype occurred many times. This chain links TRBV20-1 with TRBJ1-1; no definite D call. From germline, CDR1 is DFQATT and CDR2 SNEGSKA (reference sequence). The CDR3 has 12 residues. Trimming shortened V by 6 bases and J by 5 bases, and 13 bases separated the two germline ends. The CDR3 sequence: CSAKIITTEAFF. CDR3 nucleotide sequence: TGCAGTGCCAAAATAATAACGACTGAAGCTTTCTTT.

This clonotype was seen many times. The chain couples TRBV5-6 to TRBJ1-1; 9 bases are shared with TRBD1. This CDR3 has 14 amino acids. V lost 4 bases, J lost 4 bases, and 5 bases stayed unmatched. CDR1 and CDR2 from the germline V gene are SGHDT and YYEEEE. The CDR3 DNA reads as TGTGCCAGCAGCCACAGGGGGCGTGGCACTGAAGCTTTCTTT. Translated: CASSHRGRGTEAFF. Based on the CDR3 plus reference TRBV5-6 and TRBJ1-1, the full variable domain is DAGVTQSPTHLIKTRGQQVTLRCSPKSGHDTVSWYQQALGQGPQFIFQYYEEEERQRGNFPDRFSGHQFPNYSSELNVNALLLGDSALYLCASSHRGRGTEAFFGQGTRLTVV.

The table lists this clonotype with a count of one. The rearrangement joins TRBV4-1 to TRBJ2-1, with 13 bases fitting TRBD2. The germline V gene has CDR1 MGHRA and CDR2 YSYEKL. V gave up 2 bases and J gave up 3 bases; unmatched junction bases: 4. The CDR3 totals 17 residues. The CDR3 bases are TGCGCCAGCAGCCAACCCGGGACTAGCGGGAACTACAATGAGCAGTTCTTC. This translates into CASSQPGTSGNYNEQFF.

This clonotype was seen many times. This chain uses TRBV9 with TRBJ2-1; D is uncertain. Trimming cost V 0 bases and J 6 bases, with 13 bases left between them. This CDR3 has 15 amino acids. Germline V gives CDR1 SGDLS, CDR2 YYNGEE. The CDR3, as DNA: TGTGCCAGCAGCGTAGGGGCCGATCCCCTCAATGAGCAGTTCTTC. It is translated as CASSVGADPLNEQFF. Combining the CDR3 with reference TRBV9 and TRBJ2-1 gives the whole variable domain DSGVTQTPKHLITATGQRVTLRCSPRSGDLSVYWYQQSLDQGLQFLIQYYNGEERAKGNILERFSAQQFPDLHSELNLSSLELGDSALYFCASSVGADPLNEQFFGPGTRLTVL.

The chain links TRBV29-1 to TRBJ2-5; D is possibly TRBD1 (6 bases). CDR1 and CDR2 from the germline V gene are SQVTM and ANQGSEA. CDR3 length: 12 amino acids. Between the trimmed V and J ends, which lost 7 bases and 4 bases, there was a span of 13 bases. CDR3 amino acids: CSAQGRGETQYF. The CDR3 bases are TGCAGCGCCCAGGGCAGGGGAGAGACCCAGTACTTC.

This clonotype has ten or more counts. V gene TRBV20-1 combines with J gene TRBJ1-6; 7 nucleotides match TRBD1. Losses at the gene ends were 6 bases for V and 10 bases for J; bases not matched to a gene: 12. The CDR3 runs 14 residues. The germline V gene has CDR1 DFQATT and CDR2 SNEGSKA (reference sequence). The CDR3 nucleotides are TGCAGTGCGCAATGGGGCAAGACAGGGTCACCCCTCCACTTT. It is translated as CSAQWGKTGSPLHF.

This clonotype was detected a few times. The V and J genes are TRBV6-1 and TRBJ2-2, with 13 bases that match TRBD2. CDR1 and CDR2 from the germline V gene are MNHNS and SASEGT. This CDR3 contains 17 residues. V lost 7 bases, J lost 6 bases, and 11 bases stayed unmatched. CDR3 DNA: TGTGCCAGCACCATCAGGACTAGCGGGAGTTTCCCCGGGGAGCTGTTTTTT. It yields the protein CASTIRTSGSFPGELFF.

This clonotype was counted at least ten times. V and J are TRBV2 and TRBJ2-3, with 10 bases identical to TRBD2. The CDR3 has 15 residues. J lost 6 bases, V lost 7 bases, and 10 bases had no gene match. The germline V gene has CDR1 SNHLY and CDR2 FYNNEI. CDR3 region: CASMALAGVADTQYF. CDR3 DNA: TGTGCCAGCATGGCCCTAGCGGGAGTGGCGGATACGCAGTATTTT.

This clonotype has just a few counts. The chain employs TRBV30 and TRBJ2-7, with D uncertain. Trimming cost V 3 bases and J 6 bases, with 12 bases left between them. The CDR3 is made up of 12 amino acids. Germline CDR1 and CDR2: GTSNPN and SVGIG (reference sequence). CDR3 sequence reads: CAWSTFLIEQYF. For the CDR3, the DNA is TGTGCCTGGAGCACCTTCCTTATCGAGCAGTACTTC. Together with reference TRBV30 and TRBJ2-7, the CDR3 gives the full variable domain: SQTIHQWPATLVQPVGSPLSLECTVEGTSNPNLYWYRQAAGRGLQLLFYSVGIGQISSEVPQNLSASRPQDRQFILSSKKLLLSDSGFYLCAWSTFLIEQYFGPGTRLTVT.

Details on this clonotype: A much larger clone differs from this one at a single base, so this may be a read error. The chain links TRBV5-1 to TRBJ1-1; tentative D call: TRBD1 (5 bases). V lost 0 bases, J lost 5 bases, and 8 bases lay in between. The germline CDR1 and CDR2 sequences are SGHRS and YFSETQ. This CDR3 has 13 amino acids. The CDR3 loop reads CASSLVGETEAFF. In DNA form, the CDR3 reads TGCGCCAGCAGCTTGGTGGGGGAGACTGAAGCTTTCTTT. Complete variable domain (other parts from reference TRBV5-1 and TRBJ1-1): KAGVTQTPRYLIKTRGQQVTLSCSPISGHRSVSWYQQTPGQGLQFLFEYFSETQRNKGNFPGRFSGRQFSNSRSEMNVSTLELGDSALYLCASSLVGETEAFFGQGTRLTVV.

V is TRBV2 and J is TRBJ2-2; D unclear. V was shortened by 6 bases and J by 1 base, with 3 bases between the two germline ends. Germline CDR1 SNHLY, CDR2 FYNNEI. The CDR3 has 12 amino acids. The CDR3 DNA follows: TGTGCCAGCAGCATGAACACCGGGGAGCTGTTTTTT. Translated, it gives CASSMNTGELFF.

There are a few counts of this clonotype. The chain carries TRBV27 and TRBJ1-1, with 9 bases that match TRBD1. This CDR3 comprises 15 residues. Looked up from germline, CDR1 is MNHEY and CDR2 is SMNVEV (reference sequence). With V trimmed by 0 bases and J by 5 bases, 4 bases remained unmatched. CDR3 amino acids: CASSLSGTGLTEAFF. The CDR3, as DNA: TGTGCCAGCAGTTTATCGGGGACAGGGTTAACTGAAGCTTTCTTT.

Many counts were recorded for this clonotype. The CDR3 DNA sequence: TGTGCCAGCAGTGAATGGCGGCCTGGAAACACCATATATTTT. Amino acid sequence: CASSEWRPGNTIYF. The J gene is TRBJ1-3, the V gene TRBV6-1; D is ambiguous. V gave up 2 bases and J gave up 2 bases, with 7 bases separating them. This CDR3 is 14 amino acids long. From germline, CDR1 is MNHNS and CDR2 SASEGT.

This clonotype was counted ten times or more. CDR3 protein: CASSQEWSGEQFF. The CDR3 DNA reads as TGTGCCAGCAGCCAAGAATGGAGCGGTGAGCAGTTCTTC. The chain couples TRBV3-1 to TRBJ2-1; weak D call: TRBD2 (5 bases). The CDR3 spans 13 residues. The germline CDR1 and CDR2 sequences are LGHDT and YNNKEL (reference sequence). Between the trimmed V and J ends, which lost 0 bases and 9 bases, there was a span of 9 bases.

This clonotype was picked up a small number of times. The CDR3 protein is CASSLIAGVRREQYF. CDR3 nucleotides: TGTGCCAGCAGTTTAATAGCGGGAGTTCGACGCGAGCAGTACTTC. The chain recombines TRBV28 with TRBJ2-7, with 9 positions matching TRBD2. V shed 2 bases and J 6 bases; nucleotides not matched to a gene: 8. The CDR3 extends over 15 amino acids. Germline lookup yields CDR1 MDHEN and CDR2 SYDVKM.

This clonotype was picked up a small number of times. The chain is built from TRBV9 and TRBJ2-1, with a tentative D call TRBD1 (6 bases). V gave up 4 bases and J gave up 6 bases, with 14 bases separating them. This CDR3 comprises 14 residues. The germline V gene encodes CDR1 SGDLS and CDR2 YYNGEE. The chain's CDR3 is CASSSRDIINEQFF. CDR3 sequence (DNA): TGTGCCAGCAGCTCCAGGGACATTATCAATGAGCAGTTCTTC.

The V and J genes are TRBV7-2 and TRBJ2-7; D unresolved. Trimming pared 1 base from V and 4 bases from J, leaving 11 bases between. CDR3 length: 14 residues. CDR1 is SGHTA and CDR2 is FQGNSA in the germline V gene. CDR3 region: CASSLEGGRYEQYF. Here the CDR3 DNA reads TGTGCCAGCAGCTTAGAGGGCGGACGATACGAGCAGTACTTC. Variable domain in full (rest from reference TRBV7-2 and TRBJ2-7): GAGVSQSPSNKVTEKGKDVELRCDPISGHTALYWYRQSLGQGLEFLIYFQGNSAPDKSGLPSDRFSAERTGGSVSTLTIQRTQQEDSAVYLCASSLEGGRYEQYFGPGTRLTVT.

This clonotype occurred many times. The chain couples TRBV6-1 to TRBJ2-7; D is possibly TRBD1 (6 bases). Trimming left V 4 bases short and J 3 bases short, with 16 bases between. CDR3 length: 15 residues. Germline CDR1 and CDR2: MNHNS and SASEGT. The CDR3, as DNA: TGTGCCAGCAGTGCAACGGCTGGGGGCGTCTACGAGCAGTACTTC. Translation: CASSATAGGVYEQYF.